Listed here are 23 T cell receptor beta chains from one sample, sequenced in a study of T cell repertoires in cytomegalovirus infection. TCRdb passed the reads through MiXCR, listing each CDR3 protein once. Here the sample spans about 130,000 distinct CDR3 sequences, more than 30% being singletons. These TCRs are of unknown antigen specificity. Specimen: CD8+ T cells from cultured PBMCs, collected from culture after CMV antigen stimulation. The receptor source for this set is a human donor in good health (CMV status not recorded). Some clones in this sample may be carry-over from other donors' samples.

The rearrangement uses TRBV7-2 and TRBJ1-1; D remains ambiguous. Germline V gives CDR1 SGHTA, CDR2 FQGNSA. The CDR3 runs to 13 residues. The ends were cut back, 1 base at V and 7 bases at J, with 10 bases in the middle. The CDR3 region has the DNA TGTGCCAGCAGCTTAGTAGGGCCTGGTGAAGCTTTCTTT. Its protein product is CASSLVGPGEAFF.

This chain joins TRBV6-1 and TRBJ2-7; D ambiguous. Germline CDR1 reads MNHNS; CDR2 reads SASEGT. The germline V and J ends were trimmed by 1 base and 2 bases, with 9 bases remaining between them. The CDR3 length is 14 residues. In DNA form, the CDR3 reads TGTGCCAGCAGTGAAGTTGTCAATACCTACGAGCAGTACTTC. Encoded protein: CASSEVVNTYEQYF.

The genes are TRBV7-3 and TRBJ2-3, with D tentatively TRBD1 or TRBD2 (6 bases each). Germline V CDR1 and CDR2: SGHTA, FQGTGA. V lost 5 bases to trimming and J lost 2 bases, with 14 bases between them. This CDR3 has 15 amino acids. The CDR3 reads CASSRNGGHTDTQYF. The CDR3 DNA reads TGTGCCAGCAGCCGGAACGGGGGCCACACAGATACGCAGTATTTT.

This chain uses TRBV27 with TRBJ2-1; D is unclear. With 5 bases removed from V and 2 bases from J, the gap between germline ends came to 13 bases. CDR1 is MNHEY, CDR2 SMNVEV, per germline (reference sequence). The CDR3 is made up of 15 amino acids. In DNA, the CDR3 is TGTGCCAGCAGTCTTGGGGTGGACGCCTACAATGAGCAGTTCTTC. It codes for CASSLGVDAYNEQFF.

The chain uses TRBV11-2 and TRBJ2-7, with 11 positions matching TRBD2. The CDR3 runs 16 residues. Losses at the gene ends were 4 bases for V and 2 bases for J; bases not matched to a gene: 7. The germline gives CDR1 SGHAT, CDR2 FQNNGV. In DNA, the CDR3 is TGTGCCAGCAGCTCCTGGACTAGCGGGCAAGCCTACGAGCAGTACTTC. Translated: CASSSWTSGQAYEQYF.

The chain has TRBV7-6 and TRBJ2-2, with D uncertain. The V end was cut by 1 base, the J end by 0 bases, with 6 bases between. CDR1 is SGHVS, CDR2 FNYEAQ, per germline. The CDR3 covers 15 residues. For the CDR3, the DNA is TGTGCCAGCAGCTTAGGACGGACGAACACCGGGGAGCTGTTTTTT. Protein: CASSLGRTNTGELFF. The complete variable domain, with remaining parts taken from reference TRBV7-6 and TRBJ2-2, reads GAGVSQSPRYKVTKRGQDVALRCDPISGHVSLYWYRQALGQGPEFLTYFNYEAQQDKSGLPNDRFSAERPEGSISTLTIQRTEQRDSAMYRCASSLGRTNTGELFFGEGSRLTVL.

The CDR3 DNA follows: TGCGCCAGCAGCCCGACCGGGACAGCAAAAGGTCCCCCCTACGAGCAGTACTTC. Translated: CASSPTGTAKGPPYEQYF. The chain has TRBV4-3 and TRBJ2-7, with 7 nucleotides matching TRBD1. The junction had 17 bases not matched to a gene; V was cut back by 4 bases and J by 2 bases. The CDR3 sequence is 18 residues long. Germline V gene lookup returns CDR1 LGHNA and CDR2 YSLEER.

The CDR3 DNA reads as TGTGCCAGCAGCTTCCGCGGGACCGTCGAAACAGATACGCAGTATTTT. Translation: CASSFRGTVETDTQYF. The V call is TRBV11-2, the J call TRBJ2-3; perhaps TRBD2 as D (6 bases). The CDR3 length is 16 residues. V shed 3 bases and J shed 3 bases, with 16 bases lying between them. Germline CDR1 and CDR2: SGHAT and FQNNGV.

The chain employs TRBV27 and TRBJ1-6; D perhaps matches TRBD1 (5 bases). Germline V gene sequence: CDR1 MNHEY, CDR2 SMNVEV (reference sequence). This CDR3 has 16 amino acids. Trimming removed 10 bases from V and 8 bases from J, with 24 bases in between. CDR3 DNA sequence: TGTGCCACGGGGGTGGGCACTCAAACTAGGGATTCACCCCTCCACTTT. Translated, it gives CATGVGTQTRDSPLHF.

This clonotype occurred a few times. This rearrangement joins TRBV7-9 to TRBJ2-7, with TRBD1 matching over 9 bases. With 5 bases clipped from V and 3 bases from J, the junction kept 5 bases outside the gene matches. There are 14 residues in the CDR3. Germline V gene sequence: CDR1 SEHNR, CDR2 FQNEAQ (reference sequence). As DNA, the CDR3 is TGTGCCAGCAGCATGCCGGGACAGGGCTACGAGCAGTACTTC. Its protein product is CASSMPGQGYEQYF.

The chain combines TRBV4-3 with TRBJ2-2; D possibly corresponds to TRBD1 (5 bases). The CDR3 spans 14 residues. Deletions cut 2 bases from V and 5 bases from J, with 9 bases between. Germline V CDR1 and CDR2: LGHNA, YSLEER. The CDR3 DNA follows: TGCGCCAGCAGCCAATATAAGGGGACCGGGGAGCTGTTTTTT. Its protein is CASSQYKGTGELFF.

This clonotype has just a few counts. This chain links TRBV12-3 or TRBV12-4 with TRBJ2-3; 10 positions agree with TRBD2. The CDR3 extends over 15 amino acids. V was pared by 2 bases and J by 6 bases, with 5 bases of the junction left unmatched. The CDR3 DNA reads as TGTGCCAGCAGTTTAAAGGGACTAGCGAGGGATACGCAGTATTTT. Its protein is CASSLKGLARDTQYF.

This sequence joins TRBV7-2 and TRBJ2-5; 8 nucleotides align to TRBD1. V shed 2 bases, J shed 4 bases, and the junction held 24 bases outside the gene matches. Germline assignment: CDR1 SGHTA and CDR2 FQGNSA. The CDR3 has 21 residues. CDR3 sequence (DNA): TGTGCCAGCAGCTTAACCGAGGACAGGGTCTTCGAGATCATTATCTCAGAGACCCAGTACTTC. This codes for CASSLTEDRVFEIIISETQYF.

The chain employs TRBV28 and TRBJ2-5; 7 bases are shared with TRBD1. With V trimmed by 5 bases and J by 7 bases, 19 bases remained unmatched. The CDR3 is made up of 17 amino acids. Per the germline V gene, CDR1 is MDHEN and CDR2 is SYDVKM. DNA of the CDR3: TGTGCCAGCAGTCCCCGGACAGGCGGAGACCCTAAGGGGACCCAGTACTTC. It is translated as CASSPRTGGDPKGTQYF.

The V and J genes are TRBV6-6 and TRBJ2-1; D might be TRBD2 (5 bases). The V end lost 4 bases, the J end lost 0 bases, and 13 bases lay between the germline ends. Germline CDR1 is MNHNY and CDR2 is SVGAGI (reference sequence). The CDR3 totals 16 residues. CDR3 nucleotides: TGTGCCAGCAGTTCCGGGGTCCTCGGCTCCTACAATGAGCAGTTCTTC. Protein sequence: CASSSGVLGSYNEQFF.

The chain employs TRBV6-1 and TRBJ1-2; unclear D gene. Germline CDR1 reads MNHNS; CDR2 reads SASEGT. The CDR3 is 16 amino acids. V shed 0 bases and J shed 4 bases, with 15 bases lying between them. This CDR3 is CASSEALDIPSYGYTF. CDR3 DNA: TGTGCCAGCAGTGAAGCGCTAGACATACCAAGCTATGGCTACACCTTC.

This clonotype has only one observation. This chain joins TRBV4-1 and TRBJ2-1; no clear D. V lost 5 bases and J lost 4, with 12 bases in between. Germline values: CDR1 MGHRA, CDR2 YSYEKL. This CDR3 has 14 amino acids. This CDR3 is CASSTLTSYNEQFF. The CDR3 region has the DNA TGCGCCAGCAGCACCCTTACCAGTTACAATGAGCAGTTCTTC.

This clonotype showed up just a few times. The chain combines TRBV7-2 with TRBJ1-2; no reliable D call. CDR1 is SGHTA, CDR2 FQGNSA, per germline. The CDR3 sequence is 13 residues long. V lost 3 bases, J lost 8 bases, and 13 bases lay in between. The CDR3 reads CASSFGSGGGYTF. CDR3 sequence (DNA): TGTGCCAGCAGCTTTGGTTCGGGCGGAGGCTACACCTTC. Looking up the rest from reference TRBV7-2 and TRBJ1-2 gives the full variable domain: GAGVSQSPSNKVTEKGKDVELRCDPISGHTALYWYRQSLGQGLEFLIYFQGNSAPDKSGLPSDRFSAERTGGSVSTLTIQRTQQEDSAVYLCASSFGSGGGYTFGSGTRLTVV.

This rearrangement joins TRBV7-9 to TRBJ2-1, with D possibly being TRBD1 or TRBD2 (6 bases each). The germline V and J ends were trimmed by 6 bases and 6 bases, with 24 bases remaining between them. The germline V gene encodes CDR1 SEHNR and CDR2 FQNEAQ (reference sequence). The CDR3 sequence is 17 residues long. The CDR3 DNA sequence: TGTGCCAGCAGACAGGGAGGCCGGGGGCGCATATTCAATGAGCAGTTCTTC. Protein sequence: CASRQGGRGRIFNEQFF.

In this sample, this clonotype turned up many times. The V gene is TRBV7-2, the J gene TRBJ2-1; 12 nucleotides align to TRBD2. Germline CDR1 SGHTA, CDR2 FQGNSA. The CDR3 runs to 16 residues. Germline trimming cut 4 bases from V and 3 bases from J; bases unmatched to any gene: 4. CDR3 sequence: CASSSTSGGFYNEQFF. Written as DNA, the CDR3 is TGTGCCAGCAGCTCAACTAGCGGGGGGTTCTACAATGAGCAGTTCTTC.

This clonotype has more than one count but fewer than ten. The rearrangement links TRBV12-3 or TRBV12-4 to TRBJ2-5, with TRBD2 matching 12 bases. This CDR3 has 19 residues. Trimming took 3 bases from V and 1 from J; bases not matched to a gene: 12. The CDR3 here is CASSFWASLAGGAQETQYF. The CDR3 coding sequence is TGTGCCAGCAGTTTCTGGGCGTCGCTAGCGGGGGGGGCCCAAGAGACCCAGTACTTC.

The rearrangement joins TRBV12-3 or TRBV12-4 to TRBJ1-1, with no clear D. This CDR3 contains 13 residues. Trimming cost V 9 bases and J 0 bases, with 11 bases left between them. Written as DNA, the CDR3 is TGTGCCAGTTACAGCTTAATGAACACTGAAGCTTTCTTT. Translating it yields CASYSLMNTEAFF.

The chain carries TRBV5-4 and TRBJ2-1; D is tentatively TRBD1 or TRBD2 (6 bases each). Trimming removed 0 bases from V and 5 bases from J, with 12 bases in between. Germline V gene sequence: CDR1 SGHNT, CDR2 YYREEE (reference sequence). The CDR3 contains 15 residues. CDR3 in amino acids: CASSLGLGGNNEQFF. CDR3 nucleotides: TGTGCCAGCAGCTTGGGTCTAGGGGGGAACAATGAGCAGTTCTTC.